This T cell receptor beta chain was observed in a study of shared clonotypes between healthy human individuals. Looking at the study overall: There were three CD4 naive, three CD4 memory, two CD8 naive and one CD8 memory plates per donor. Study-level points and caveats: Non-shared clonotypes showed lower generation probabilities than clonotypes common to all four donors.

Assay used: immunoSEQ multiplex PCR; TCRdb lists only in-frame clones, some missing. The sample records hundreds of thousands of clones, about 95% being singletons. There are 16 residues in the CDR3. CDR1 is MGHRA, CDR2 YSYEKL, per germline. A word on this clone: Its target is unknown.

Naive CD8 cells were CD45RO-negative, positively selected for CCR7, excluding terminally differentiated effector memory CD45RA+ cells. The sample was naive CD8+ T cells sorted from blood. The gene calls are TRBV4-1 and TRBJ2-5; 8 nucleotides line up with TRBD2. The J call could be wrong; TRBJ2-7 is a better fit for the DNA end. This sequence originates from a woman in her thirties in good health. This chain's CDR3 is CASSQASGRSSYEQYF. In DNA form, the CDR3 reads TGCGCCAGCAGCCAAGCAAGCGGGAGAAGCTCCTACGAGCAGTACTTC.